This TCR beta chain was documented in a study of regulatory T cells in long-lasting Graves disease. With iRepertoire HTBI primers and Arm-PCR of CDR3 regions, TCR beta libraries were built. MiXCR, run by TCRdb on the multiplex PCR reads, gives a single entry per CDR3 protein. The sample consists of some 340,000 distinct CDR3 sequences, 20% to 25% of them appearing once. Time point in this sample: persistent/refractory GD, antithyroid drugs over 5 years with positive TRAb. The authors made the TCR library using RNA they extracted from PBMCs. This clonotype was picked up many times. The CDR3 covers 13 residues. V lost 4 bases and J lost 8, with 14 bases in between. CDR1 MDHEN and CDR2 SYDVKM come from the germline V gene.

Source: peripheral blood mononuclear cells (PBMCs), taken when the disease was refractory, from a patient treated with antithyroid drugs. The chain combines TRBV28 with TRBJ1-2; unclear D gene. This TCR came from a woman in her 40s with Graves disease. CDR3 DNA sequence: TGTGCCAGCAGTTCGCTCCAGGTGGGAGGCTACACCTTC. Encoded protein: CASSSLQVGGYTF.